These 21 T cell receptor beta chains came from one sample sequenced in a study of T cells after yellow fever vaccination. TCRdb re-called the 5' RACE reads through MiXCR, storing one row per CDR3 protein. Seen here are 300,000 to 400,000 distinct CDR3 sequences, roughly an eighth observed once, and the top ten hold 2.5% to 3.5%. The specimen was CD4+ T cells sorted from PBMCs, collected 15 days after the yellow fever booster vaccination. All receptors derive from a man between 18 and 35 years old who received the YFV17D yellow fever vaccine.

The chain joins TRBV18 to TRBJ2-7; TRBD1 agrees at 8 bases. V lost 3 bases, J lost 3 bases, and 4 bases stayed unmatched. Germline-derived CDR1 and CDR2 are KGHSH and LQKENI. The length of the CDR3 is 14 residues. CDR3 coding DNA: TGTGCCAGCTCACCTAACGGACAGGGCTACGAGCAGTACGTC. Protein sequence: CASSPNGQGYEQYV.

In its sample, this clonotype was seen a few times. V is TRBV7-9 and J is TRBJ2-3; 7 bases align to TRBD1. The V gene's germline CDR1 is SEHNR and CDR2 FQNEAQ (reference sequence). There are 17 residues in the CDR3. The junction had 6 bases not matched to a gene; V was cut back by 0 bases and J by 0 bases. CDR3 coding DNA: TGTGCCAGCAGCTTAGCCCCCGGGACAGCGAGCACAGATACGCAGTATTTT. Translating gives CASSLAPGTASTDTQYF.

The CDR3, as DNA: TGTGCCAGCAGGCCCCCAGAGCGGGGTATCACCGGGGAGCTGTTTTTT. It specifies CASRPPERGITGELFF. The V call is TRBV9, the J call TRBJ2-2, with 7 positions matching TRBD2. The CDR3 loop spans 16 amino acids. Germline trimming cut 5 bases from V and 4 bases from J; bases unmatched to any gene: 11. Looked up from germline, CDR1 is SGDLS and CDR2 is YYNGEE. The whole variable domain, filled in from reference TRBV9 and TRBJ2-2, reads DSGVTQTPKHLITATGQRVTLRCSPRSGDLSVYWYQQSLDQGLQFLIQYYNGEERAKGNILERFSAQQFPDLHSELNLSSLELGDSALYFCASRPPERGITGELFFGEGSRLTVL.

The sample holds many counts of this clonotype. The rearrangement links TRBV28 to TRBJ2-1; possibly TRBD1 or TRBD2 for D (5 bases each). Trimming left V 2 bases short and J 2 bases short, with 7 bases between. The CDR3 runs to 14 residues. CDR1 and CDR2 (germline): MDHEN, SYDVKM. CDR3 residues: CASSLGGPYNEQFF. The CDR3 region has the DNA TGTGCCAGCAGTTTAGGGGGTCCCTACAATGAGCAGTTCTTC.

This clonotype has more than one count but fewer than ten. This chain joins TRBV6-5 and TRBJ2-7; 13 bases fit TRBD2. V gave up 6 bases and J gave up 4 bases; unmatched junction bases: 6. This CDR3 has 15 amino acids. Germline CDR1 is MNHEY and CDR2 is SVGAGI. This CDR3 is CASSYGTSGEYEQYF. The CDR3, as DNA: TGTGCCAGCAGCTACGGGACTAGCGGGGAGTACGAGCAGTACTTC.

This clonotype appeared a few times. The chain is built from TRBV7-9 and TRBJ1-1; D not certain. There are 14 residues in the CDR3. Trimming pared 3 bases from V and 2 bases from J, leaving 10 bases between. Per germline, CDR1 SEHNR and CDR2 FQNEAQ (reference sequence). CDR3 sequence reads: CASSFSGDNTEAFF. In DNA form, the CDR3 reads TGTGCCAGCAGCTTTTCAGGCGATAACACTGAAGCTTTCTTT.

CDR3 in amino acids: CASSSEDRAHEQYF. CDR3 bases: TGTGCCAGCAGCTCCGAGGACAGGGCTCACGAGCAGTACTTC. The chain carries TRBV12-3 or TRBV12-4 and TRBJ2-7; TRBD1 aligns across 8 bases. J gave up 5 bases and V 6 bases, and 9 bases lay outside the gene matches. The CDR3 is 14 amino acids.

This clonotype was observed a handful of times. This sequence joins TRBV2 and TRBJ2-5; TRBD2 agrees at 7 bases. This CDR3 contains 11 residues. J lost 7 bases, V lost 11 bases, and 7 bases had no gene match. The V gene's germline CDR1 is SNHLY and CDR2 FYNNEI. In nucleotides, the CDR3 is TGTGCCCCGGGGAGGGGTGCGACCCAGTACTTC. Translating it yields CAPGRGATQYF. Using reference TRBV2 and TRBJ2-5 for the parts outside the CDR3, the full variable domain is EPEVTQTPSHQVTQMGQEVILRCVPISNHLYFYWYRQILGQKVEFLVSFYNNEISEKSEIFDDQFSVERPDGSNFTLKIRSTKLEDSAMYFCAPGRGATQYFGPGTRLLVL.

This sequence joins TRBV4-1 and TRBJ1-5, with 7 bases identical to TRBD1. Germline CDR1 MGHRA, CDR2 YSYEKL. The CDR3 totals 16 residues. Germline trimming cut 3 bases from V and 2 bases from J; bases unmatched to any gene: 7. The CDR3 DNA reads TGCGCCAGCAGCCATCCCCAGGGGGAGGGCAATCAGCCCCAGCATTTT. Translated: CASSHPQGEGNQPQHF.

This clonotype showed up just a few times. DNA of the CDR3: TGTGCCAGCAGAACCGGGACCGCCGGTGGCTACACCTTC. As protein: CASRTGTAGGYTF. V is TRBV6-2 or TRBV6-3 and J is TRBJ1-2, with a tentative D call TRBD1 (5 bases). Looked up from germline, CDR1 is MNHEY and CDR2 is SVGEGT. V was shortened by 6 bases and J by 7 bases, with 15 bases between the two germline ends. CDR3 size: 13 residues.

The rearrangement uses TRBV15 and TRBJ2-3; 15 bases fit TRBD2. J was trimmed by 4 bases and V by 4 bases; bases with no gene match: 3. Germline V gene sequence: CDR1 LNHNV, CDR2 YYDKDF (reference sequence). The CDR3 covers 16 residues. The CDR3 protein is CATSIGLAGGSDTQYF. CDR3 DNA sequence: TGTGCCACCAGCATAGGACTAGCGGGGGGGTCAGATACGCAGTATTTT.

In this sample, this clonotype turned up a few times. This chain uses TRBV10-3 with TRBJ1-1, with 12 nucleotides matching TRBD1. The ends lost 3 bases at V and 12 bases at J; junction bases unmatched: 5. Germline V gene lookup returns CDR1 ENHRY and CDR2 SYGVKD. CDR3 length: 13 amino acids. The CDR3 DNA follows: TGTGCCATCAGTGAAGGGACAGGGGGCTCGTCTTTCTTT. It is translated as CAISEGTGGSSFF.

CDR3 nucleotides: TGTGCCAGCAGCCATGGCGACAGGGACGGAAACACCATATATTTT. Residues: CASSHGDRDGNTIYF. The chain employs TRBV4-2 and TRBJ1-3; the match to TRBD1 covers 7 bases. The CDR3 has 15 residues. In germline, CDR1 is LGHNA, CDR2 YNFKEQ. The V and J ends lost 3 bases and 4 bases, in that order; junction bases with no gene match: 6.

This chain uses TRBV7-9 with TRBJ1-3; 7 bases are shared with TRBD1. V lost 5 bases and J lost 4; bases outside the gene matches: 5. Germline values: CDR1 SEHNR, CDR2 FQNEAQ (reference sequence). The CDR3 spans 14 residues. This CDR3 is CASSTGDPGNTIYF. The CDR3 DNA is TGTGCCAGCAGCACAGGGGACCCCGGAAACACCATATATTTT. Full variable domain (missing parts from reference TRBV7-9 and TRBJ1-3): DTGVSQNPRHKITKRGQNVTFRCDPISEHNRLYWYRQTLGQGPEFLTYFQNEAQLEKSRLLSDRFSAERPKGSFSTLEIQRTEQGDSAMYLCASSTGDPGNTIYFGEGSWLTVV.

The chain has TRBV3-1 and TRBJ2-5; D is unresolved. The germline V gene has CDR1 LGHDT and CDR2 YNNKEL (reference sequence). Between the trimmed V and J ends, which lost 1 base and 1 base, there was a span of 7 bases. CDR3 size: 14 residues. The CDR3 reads CASSQANGQETQYF. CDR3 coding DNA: TGTGCCAGCAGCCAAGCTAACGGCCAAGAGACCCAGTACTTC.

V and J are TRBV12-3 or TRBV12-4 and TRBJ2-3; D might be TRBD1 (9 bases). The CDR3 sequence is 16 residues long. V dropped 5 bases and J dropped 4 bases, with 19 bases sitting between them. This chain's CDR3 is CASSRGGTGNADTQYF. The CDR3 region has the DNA TGTGCCAGCAGTCGGGGGGGGACAGGGAACGCAGATACGCAGTATTTT.

The CDR3 region has the DNA TGTGCCAGCAGCCGAACGACAGGGAAATACGAAAAACTGTTTTTT. Translating it yields CASSRTTGKYEKLFF. V gene TRBV6-5 combines with J gene TRBJ1-4; 7 nucleotides agree with TRBD1. CDR1 MNHEY and CDR2 SVGAGI come from the germline V gene. The CDR3 is 15 amino acids. V shed 6 bases and J 8 bases; nucleotides not matched to a gene: 12.

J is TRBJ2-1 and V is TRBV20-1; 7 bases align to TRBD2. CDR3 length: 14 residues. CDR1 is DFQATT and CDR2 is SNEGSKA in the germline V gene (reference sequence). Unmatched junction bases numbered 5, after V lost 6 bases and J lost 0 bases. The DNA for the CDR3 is TGCAGTGCGGCGCGGGGGAGCTCCTACAATGAGCAGTTCTTC. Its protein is CSAARGSSYNEQFF.

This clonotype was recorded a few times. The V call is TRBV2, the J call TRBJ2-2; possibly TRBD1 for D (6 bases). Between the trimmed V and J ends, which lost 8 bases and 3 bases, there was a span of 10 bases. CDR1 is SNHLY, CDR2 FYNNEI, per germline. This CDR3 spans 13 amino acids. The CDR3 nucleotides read TGTGCCAGCTCACAGGGCTACACCGGGGAGCTGTTTTTT. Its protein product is CASSQGYTGELFF. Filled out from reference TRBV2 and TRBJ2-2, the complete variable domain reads EPEVTQTPSHQVTQMGQEVILRCVPISNHLYFYWYRQILGQKVEFLVSFYNNEISEKSEIFDDQFSVERPDGSNFTLKIRSTKLEDSAMYFCASSQGYTGELFFGEGSRLTVL.

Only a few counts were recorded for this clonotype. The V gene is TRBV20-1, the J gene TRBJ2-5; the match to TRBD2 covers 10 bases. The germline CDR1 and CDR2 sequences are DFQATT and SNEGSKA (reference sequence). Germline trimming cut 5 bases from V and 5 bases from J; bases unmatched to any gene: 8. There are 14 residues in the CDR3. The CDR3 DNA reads TGCAGTGCTCACAATAGCGGGGGGCTGGAGACCCAGTACTTC. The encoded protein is CSAHNSGGLETQYF.

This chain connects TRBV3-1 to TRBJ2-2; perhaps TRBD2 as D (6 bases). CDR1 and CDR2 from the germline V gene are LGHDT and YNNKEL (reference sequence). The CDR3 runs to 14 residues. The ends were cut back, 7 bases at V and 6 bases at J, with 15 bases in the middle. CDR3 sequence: CASNRGFESGELFF. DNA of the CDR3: TGTGCCAGCAACCGGGGGTTTGAATCCGGGGAGCTGTTTTTT.